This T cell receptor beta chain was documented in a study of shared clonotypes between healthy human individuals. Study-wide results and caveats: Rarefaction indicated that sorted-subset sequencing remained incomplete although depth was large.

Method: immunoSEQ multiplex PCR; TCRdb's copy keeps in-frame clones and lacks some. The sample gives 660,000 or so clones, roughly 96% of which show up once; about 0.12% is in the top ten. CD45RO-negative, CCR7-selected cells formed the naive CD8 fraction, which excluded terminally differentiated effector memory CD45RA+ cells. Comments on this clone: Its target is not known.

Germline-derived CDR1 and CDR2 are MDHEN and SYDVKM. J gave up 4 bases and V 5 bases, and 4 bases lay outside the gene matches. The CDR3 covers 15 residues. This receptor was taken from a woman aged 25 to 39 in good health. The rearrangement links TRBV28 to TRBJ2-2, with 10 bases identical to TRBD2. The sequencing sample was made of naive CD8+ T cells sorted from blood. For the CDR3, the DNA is TGTGCCAGCAGTCCTACTAGCGGGACCACCGGGGAGCTGTTTTTT. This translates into CASSPTSGTTGELFF.